This T cell receptor (beta chain) was identified in a study of blood T cells in healthy people across ages. A second about 7 to 12 cycle PCR used barcoded and J-beta primers. One entry per CDR3 protein, called by TCRdb with MiXCR from the 5' RACE reads. The table has 850,000 to 1,000,000 distinct CDR3 sequences, about 44% seen once; the top ten hold 13%. Extractions gave at least 5.5 micrograms of total RNA per sample. Concerning this clonotype itself: Its antigen is not identified.

Germline values: CDR1 LGHNA, CDR2 YNFKEQ. V shed 4 bases and J 4 bases; nucleotides not matched to a gene: 10. This CDR3 has 16 residues. General study findings and limits: Without sorted subsets, naive and antigen-experienced compartments could not be conclusively compared.

The sequencing sample was made of blood. V gene TRBV4-2 combines with J gene TRBJ1-5, with 7 bases aligning to TRBD1. The sequence was obtained from a man aged 30 to 45 in good health. The CDR3 is CASSRDRDRGNQPQHF. The CDR3 bases are TGTGCCAGCAGCCGGGACCGGGACAGAGGGAATCAGCCCCAGCATTTT.